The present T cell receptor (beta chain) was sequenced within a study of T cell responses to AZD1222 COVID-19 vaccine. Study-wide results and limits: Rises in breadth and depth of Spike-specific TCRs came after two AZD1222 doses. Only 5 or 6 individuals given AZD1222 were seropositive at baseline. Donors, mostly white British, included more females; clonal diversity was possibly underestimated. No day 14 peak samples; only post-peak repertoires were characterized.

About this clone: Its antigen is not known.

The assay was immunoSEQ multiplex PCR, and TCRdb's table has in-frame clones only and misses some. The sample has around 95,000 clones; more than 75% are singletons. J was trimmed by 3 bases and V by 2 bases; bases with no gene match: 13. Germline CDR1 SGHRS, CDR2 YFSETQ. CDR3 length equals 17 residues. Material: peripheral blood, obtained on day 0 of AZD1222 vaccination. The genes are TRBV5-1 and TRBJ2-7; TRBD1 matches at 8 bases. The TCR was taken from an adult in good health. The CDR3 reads CASSLYGGQGGFYEQYF. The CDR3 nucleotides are TGCGCCAGCAGCTTATACGGAGGACAGGGTGGATTCTACGAGCAGTACTTC.